The rows below give T cell receptor beta chains drawn from one sample of a study of T cell responses to AZD1222 COVID-19 vaccine. The protocol was immunoSEQ multiplex PCR, while the TCRdb copy is restricted to in-frame clones and leaves out a portion. The table lists approximately 120,000 clones, 85% of them singletons. The input for sequencing was peripheral blood, taken 28 days after the second AZD1222 dose. These receptors were obtained from an adult who received the AZD1222 COVID-19 vaccine. CDR3s leave out the opening cysteine and the closing phenylalanine or tryptophan. Each record gives: V gene, J gene, CDR3 protein.

>TRBV7-2|TRBJ1-5
ASSLAPGVNQPQH
>TRBV6-5|TRBJ2-1
ASTGVGLF
>TRBV7-9|TRBJ2-7
ASSLVGLAGNYEQY
>TRBV5-4|TRBJ2-2
ASSYLQGTGELF
>TRBV2|TRBJ1-5
ASRDSFSNQPQH
>TRBV2|TRBJ2-7
ASRLRDLNYEQY
>TRBV4-2|TRBJ1-2
ASSPDGPYGYT
>TRBV12-3/TRBV12-4|TRBJ2-2
ASRRGWTGELF
>TRBV4-1|TRBJ1-1
ASSQSRREFLNTEAF
>TRBV6-4|TRBJ1-2
ASSDSINSGPLLYT
>TRBV5-1|TRBJ1-3
ASSEGNTIY
>TRBV5-1|TRBJ1-5
ASSLEGGSNQPQH
>TRBV21-1|TRBJ2-2
ASRVQGRTGELF
>TRBV19|TRBJ2-3
ASSIGTGGDTQY
>TRBV2|TRBJ1-2
ASRIPGNYGYT
>TRBV29-1|TRBJ2-7
SVEGRFGDEQY
>TRBV5-1|TRBJ1-1
ASSPGQGDTEAF
>TRBV6-5|TRBJ2-5
ASSYSTGGWGETQY
>TRBV28|TRBJ2-2
ASSLDWAAGRGTGELF
>TRBV18|TRBJ1-2
ASSPPSAGAVYGYT
>TRBV3-1/TRBV3-2|TRBJ2-3
ASSQRGHTDTQY
>TRBV18|TRBJ2-7
ASSSERYEQY
>TRBV12-5|TRBJ2-7
ASGLVRWQGAFEQY